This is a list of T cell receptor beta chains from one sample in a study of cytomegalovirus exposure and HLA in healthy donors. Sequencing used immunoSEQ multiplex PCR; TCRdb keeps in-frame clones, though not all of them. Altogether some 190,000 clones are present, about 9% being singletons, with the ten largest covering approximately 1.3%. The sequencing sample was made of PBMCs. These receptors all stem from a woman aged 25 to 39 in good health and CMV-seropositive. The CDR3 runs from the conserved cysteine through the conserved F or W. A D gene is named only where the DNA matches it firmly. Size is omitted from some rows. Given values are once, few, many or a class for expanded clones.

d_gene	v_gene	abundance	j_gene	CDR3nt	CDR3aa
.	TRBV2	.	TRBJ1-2	TGTGCCAGCCGGCCCCACGGGGGGAAGGGCTATGGCTACACCTTC	CASRPHGGKGYGYTF
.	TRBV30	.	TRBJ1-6	TGTGCCTGGAGTGTACCGGGAGGGGAATCACCCCTCCACTTT	CAWSVPGGESPLHF
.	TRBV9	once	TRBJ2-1	TGTGCCAGCAGCGTAGTGGGCCGGGGTTCCTACAATGAGCAGTTCTTC	CASSVVGRGSYNEQFF
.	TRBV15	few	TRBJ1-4	TGTGCCACCAGCAGAGATCGAGCCCAAAATGAAAAACTGTTTTTT	CATSRDRAQNEKLFF
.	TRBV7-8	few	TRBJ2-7	TGTGCCAGCAGCCCCGCGGGGTCGGCCTACGAGCAGTACTTC	CASSPAGSAYEQYF
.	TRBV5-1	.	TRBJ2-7	TGCGCCAGCAGCTTGAGGGGTCTCGAGCAGTACTTC	CASSLRGLEQYF
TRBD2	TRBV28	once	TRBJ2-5	TGTGCCAGCAGTCCCGGACTAGCGGGAGTAGAGACCCAGTACTTC	CASSPGLAGVETQYF
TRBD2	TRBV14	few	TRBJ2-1	TGTGCCAGCAGCTTCCTAGCGGGGCCCGGGTACTACAATGAGCAGTTCTTC	CASSFLAGPGYYNEQFF
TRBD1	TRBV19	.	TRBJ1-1	TGTGCCAGTAGTATCAACAGGGGTGGTGCTGAAGCTTTCTTT	CASSINRGGAEAFF
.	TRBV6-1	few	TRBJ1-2	TGTGCCAGCAGGGGCTCCCTTCACTATGGCTACACCTTC	CASRGSLHYGYTF
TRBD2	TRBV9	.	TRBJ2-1	TGTGCCAGCAGCGTAGAAACTAGCGTTTGGAATGAGCAGTTCTTC	CASSVETSVWNEQFF
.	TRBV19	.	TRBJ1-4	TGTGCCAGTAGTATAAACAGCCGGAATGAAAAACTGTTTTTT	CASSINSRNEKLFF
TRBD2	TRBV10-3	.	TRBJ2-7	TGTGCCATCGGTACTCGGACTAGCGGGATGAACGAGCAGTACTTC	CAIGTRTSGMNEQYF
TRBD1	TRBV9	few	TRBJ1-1	TGTGCCAGCAGCGTAGAAGGGACAGGGGGTTCTGAAGCTTTCTTT	CASSVEGTGGSEAFF
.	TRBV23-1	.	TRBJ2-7	TGCGCCAGCAGTCCCTACCTCCGACAGGTTTGGGGCGAGCAGTACTTC	CASSPYLRQVWGEQYF
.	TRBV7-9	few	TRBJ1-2	TGTGCCAGCAGCTCCACCGGCAGGAGGTTAGAGTATGGCTACACCTTC	CASSSTGRRLEYGYTF
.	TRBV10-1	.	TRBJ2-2	TGTGCCAGCAGTGATTTTGGTCGGCGGGTGACCGGGGAGCTGTTTTTT	CASSDFGRRVTGELFF
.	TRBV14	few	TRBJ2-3	TGTGCCAGCAGCCACTGGGCGGAGGGGACGCAGTATTTT	CASSHWAEGTQYF
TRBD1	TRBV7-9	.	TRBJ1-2	TGTGCCAGCAGCCCATCGACAGGGGGCGATGGCTACACCTTC	CASSPSTGGDGYTF
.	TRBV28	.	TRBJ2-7	TGTGCCAGCAGTGGGTTCCGCGGACCGGGGGCCTACGAGCAGTACTTC	CASSGFRGPGAYEQYF
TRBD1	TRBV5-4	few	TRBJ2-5	TGTGCCAGCAGCTCGCAGGGGGCCAAAGAGACCCAGTACTTC	CASSSQGAKETQYF
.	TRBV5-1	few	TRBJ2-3	TGCGCCAGCAGCTTCGGGACGGGAGTGACGACAGATACGCAGTATTTT	CASSFGTGVTTDTQYF
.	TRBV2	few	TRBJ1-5	TGTGCCAGCAGTGTAACGTGGTCCGGGGTTAATCAGCCCCAGCATTTT	CASSVTWSGVNQPQHF
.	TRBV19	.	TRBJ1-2	TGTGCCAGTAGCCCCGGGGGGCGAAATGGCTACACCTTC	CASSPGGRNGYTF
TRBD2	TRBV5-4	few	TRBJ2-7	TGTGCCAGCAGCCCGCTAGCGGGAGGGGTTTACGAGCAGTACTTC	CASSPLAGGVYEQYF
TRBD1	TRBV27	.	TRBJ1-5	TGTGCCAGCGGAACAGGGGCGGGCAATCAGCCCCAGCATTTT	CASGTGAGNQPQHF
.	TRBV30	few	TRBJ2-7	TGTGCCTGGACCCTAAAGAGGGCGGGTATCTCCTACGAGCAGTACTTC	CAWTLKRAGISYEQYF
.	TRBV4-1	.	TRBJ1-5	TGCGCCAGCAGCCAGGGCAGCAATCAGCCCCAGCATTTT	CASSQGSNQPQHF
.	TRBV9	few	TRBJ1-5	TGTGCCAGCAGCGGAAGGGCAGGAGGACAGCCCCAGCATTTT	CASSGRAGGQPQHF
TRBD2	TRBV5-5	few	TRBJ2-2	TGTGCCAGCAGCTTCGCATTTAGCGGGAGCCTCATTTTCGGGGAGCTGTTTTTT	CASSFAFSGSLIFGELFF
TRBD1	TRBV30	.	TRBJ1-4	TGTGCCTGTCACCGGGACAGGGAGGAAGAAAAACTGTTTTTT	CACHRDREEEKLFF
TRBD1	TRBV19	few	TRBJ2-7	TGTGCCAGTAGCGGGACAGGGTGGCACGAGCAGTACTTC	CASSGTGWHEQYF
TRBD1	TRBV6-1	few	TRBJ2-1	TGTGCCAGCGCCGGGACAGTATACAATGAGCAGTTCTTC	CASAGTVYNEQFF
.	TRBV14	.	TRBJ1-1	TGTGCCAGCAGCCAACCAGGGGTCGGCACTGAAGCTTTCTTT	CASSQPGVGTEAFF
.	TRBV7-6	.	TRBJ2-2	TGTGCCAGCAGCTTTCCACTAAACACCGGGGAGCTGTTTTTT	CASSFPLNTGELFF
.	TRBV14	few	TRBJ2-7	TGTGCCAGCAGCCAACAACCAGGGTCGGGGCAGTACTTC	CASSQQPGSGQYF
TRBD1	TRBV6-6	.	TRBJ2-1	TGTGCCACCTCTCCCGGGACAGGACTTGGGCAGTTCTTC	CATSPGTGLGQFF
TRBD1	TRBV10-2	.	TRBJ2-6	TGCGCCAGCAGTGAGACCATCGGGGACAGGGGGTTTATCTCTGGGGCCAACGTCCTGACTTTC	CASSETIGDRGFISGANVLTF